This TCR beta chain was recovered during a study of T cells in Graves' hyperthyroidism and ophthalmopathy. Study-wide results and limits: Most clonotypes expanded in the thyroid (above 0.001) were also present in blood.

A patient was excluded if there was uncontrolled infection, other autoimmune disease, pregnancy or lactation. Clinical symptoms, serum thyroxine, TRAb, thyroid ultrasound and orbital computed tomography established diagnosis. Notes on this clonotype: Its specificity is not known.

RNA transcripts gave rise to amplified TCR beta CDR3 regions. During a first-round RT-PCR of the TCR CDR3, the HTBI primer set was used. TCRdb recomputed calls from the multiplex PCR reads with MiXCR, one row per CDR3 protein. Of under 400,000 distinct CDR3 sequences listed, 15% to 20% were seen once; the top ten hold under 55%. This sequence was found in a woman aged 45-60 years with Graves' hyperthyroidism. Sequenced: blood.

CDR3: CASSWGAGYGYTF. The DNA of the CDR3 is TGTGCCAGCAGTTGGGGGGCAGGCTATGGCTACACCTTC. The rearrangement joins TRBV12-3 or TRBV12-4 to TRBJ1-2; D might be TRBD1 (6 bases). V gave up 4 bases and J gave up 4 bases, with 10 bases separating them. The CDR3 is made up of 13 amino acids.